This T cell receptor beta chain was sequenced during a study of cytomegalovirus exposure and HLA in healthy donors. TCRdb's table, derived via immunoSEQ multiplex PCR, lists solely in-frame clones and lacks some. The sample holds about 240,000 clones, approximately 87% seen once. Study conclusions and caveats: The study recorded 150 to 200 TCR beta chains that were cytomegalovirus-associated. It was reportedly the case that the classifier diagnosed cytomegalovirus status with high specificity and sensitivity.

As regards this clone: What it binds is unknown.

Per germline, CDR1 SGHTA and CDR2 FQGTGA. The CDR3 has 14 amino acids. Trimming at V came to 2 bases and at J to 6 bases, leaving 5 bases not matched to a gene. This receptor was taken from a man aged 18 to 29 in good health and CMV-seronegative. Sample: PBMCs. The V call is TRBV7-3, the J call TRBJ2-7; 9 bases align to TRBD2. CDR3 bases: TGTGCCAGCAGCTTACTAGCGGGATCGACCGAGCAGTACTTC. Protein sequence: CASSLLAGSTEQYF.